The 6 T cell receptor beta chains reported below all come from one sample, sequenced in a study of CD8 T cells in ankylosing spondylitis. TCRdb passed the 5' RACE reads through MiXCR, listing each CDR3 protein once. The table lists about 320,000 distinct CDR3 sequences, more than 9% of them singletons, with roughly 9.1% in the top ten. Sequences were obtained from blood, either unsorted or a sorted T cell fraction (not recorded which). All receptors come from a female donor with ankylosing spondylitis or in good health (not recorded which).

About this clonotype itself: A much more abundant neighbour one base away suggests this may be a read error. V usage is TRBV7-3 and J usage is TRBJ1-6, with TRBD1 matching 7 bases. Germline V CDR1 and CDR2: SGHTA, FQGTGA. CDR3 length: 13 residues. The CDR3 region is CASGFNRGSPLHF. The CDR3 coding sequence is TGTGCCAGCGGCTTCAACAGGGGCTCACCCCTCCACTTT.

This clonotype appeared once. Its ends do not fully match the called genes, so a read error is possible. The chain joins TRBV28 to TRBJ2-5; 8 bases are a match to TRBD2. CDR1 and CDR2 (germline): MDHEN, SYDVKM. The CDR3 is made up of 14 amino acids. The CDR3 DNA reads as TGTGCCAGCAGGTCTGCGGGGGGCAAAGAGACCCATTACTTC. Translated: CASRSAGGKETHYF.

This clonotype has at least ten counts. This rearrangement joins TRBV5-1 to TRBJ2-3; D gene ambiguous. Trimming took 4 bases from V and 4 from J, leaving 13 bases between them. Germline CDR1 is SGHRS and CDR2 is YFSETQ. The CDR3 has 14 residues. The CDR3, as DNA: TGCGCCAGCAGCGCAACCGATCCAGCAGATACGCAGTATTTT. Its protein product is CASSATDPADTQYF. The variable domain in full, with the rest retrieved from reference TRBV5-1 and TRBJ2-3, is KAGVTQTPRYLIKTRGQQVTLSCSPISGHRSVSWYQQTPGQGLQFLFEYFSETQRNKGNFPGRFSGRQFSNSRSEMNVSTLELGDSALYLCASSATDPADTQYFGPGTRLTVL.

This clonotype was seen at least ten times. V usage is TRBV5-1 and J usage is TRBJ2-2, with TRBD2 matching over 11 bases. The CDR3 loop spans 15 amino acids. Per the germline V gene, CDR1 is SGHRS and CDR2 is YFSETQ. The V segment lost 2 bases and the J segment 4 bases; nucleotides outside the gene matches: 1. CDR3 DNA sequence: TGCGCCAGCAGCTTAGGGACTAGCGGCACCGGGGAGCTGTTTTTT. It is translated as CASSLGTSGTGELFF.

This clonotype showed up many times. The rearrangement joins TRBV7-8 to TRBJ2-7; tentative D call: TRBD1 (6 bases). There are 14 residues in the CDR3. The V end was cut by 5 bases, the J end by 2 bases, with 13 bases between. Looked up from germline, CDR1 is SGHVS and CDR2 is FQNEAQ. CDR3 amino acids: CASSPEDSPYEQYF. In DNA, the CDR3 is TGTGCCAGCAGCCCCGAGGACAGTCCCTACGAGCAGTACTTC.

This clonotype appeared many times. This rearrangement joins TRBV5-1 to TRBJ2-7; D is uncertain. Germline V CDR1 and CDR2: SGHRS, YFSETQ. V was shortened by 2 bases and J by 7 bases, with 13 bases between the two germline ends. CDR3 length equals 13 residues. Written as DNA, the CDR3 is TGCGCCAGCAGCTTTAGTAGGGCTGGAGAGCAGTACTTC. Translated, it gives CASSFSRAGEQYF. The whole variable domain, filled in from reference TRBV5-1 and TRBJ2-7, reads KAGVTQTPRYLIKTRGQQVTLSCSPISGHRSVSWYQQTPGQGLQFLFEYFSETQRNKGNFPGRFSGRQFSNSRSEMNVSTLELGDSALYLCASSFSRAGEQYFGPGTRLTVT.